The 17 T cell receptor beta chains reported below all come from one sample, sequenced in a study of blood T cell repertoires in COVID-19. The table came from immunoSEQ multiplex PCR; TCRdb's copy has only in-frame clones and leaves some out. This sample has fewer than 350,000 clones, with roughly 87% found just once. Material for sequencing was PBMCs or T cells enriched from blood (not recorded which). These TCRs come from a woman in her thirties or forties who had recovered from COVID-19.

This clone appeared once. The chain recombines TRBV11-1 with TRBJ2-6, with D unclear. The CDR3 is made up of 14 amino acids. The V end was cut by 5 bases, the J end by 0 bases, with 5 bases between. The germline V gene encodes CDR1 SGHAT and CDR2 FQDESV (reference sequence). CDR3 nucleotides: TGTGCCAGCAGCCCGAGCTCTGGGGCCAACGTCCTGACTTTC. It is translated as CASSPSSGANVLTF.

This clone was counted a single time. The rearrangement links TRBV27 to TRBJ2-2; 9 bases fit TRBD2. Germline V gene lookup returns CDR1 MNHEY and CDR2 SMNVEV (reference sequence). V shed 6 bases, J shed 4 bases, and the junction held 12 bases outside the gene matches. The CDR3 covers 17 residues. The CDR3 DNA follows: TGTGCCAGCAGCCCGGGGAGGGTAGCGGGAGTCACCGGGGAGCTGTTTTTT. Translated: CASSPGRVAGVTGELFF.

The CDR3 region is CASSPQGVSQPQHF. The CDR3 DNA reads TGTGCCAGCAGCCCCCAGGGGGTATCTCAGCCCCAGCATTTT. The chain combines TRBV7-8 with TRBJ1-5; 7 bases match TRBD1. Germline CDR1 SGHVS, CDR2 FQNEAQ. This CDR3 spans 14 amino acids. Trimming at V came to 5 bases and at J to 6 bases, leaving 7 bases not matched to a gene.

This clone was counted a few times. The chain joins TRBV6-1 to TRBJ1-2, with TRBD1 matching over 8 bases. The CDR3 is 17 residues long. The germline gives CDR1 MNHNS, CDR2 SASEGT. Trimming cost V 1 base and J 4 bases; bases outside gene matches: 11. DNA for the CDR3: TGTGCCAGCAGTGAAGTTTTGGCAGGGGGCGGTGGCTATGGCTACACCTTC. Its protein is CASSEVLAGGGGYGYTF.

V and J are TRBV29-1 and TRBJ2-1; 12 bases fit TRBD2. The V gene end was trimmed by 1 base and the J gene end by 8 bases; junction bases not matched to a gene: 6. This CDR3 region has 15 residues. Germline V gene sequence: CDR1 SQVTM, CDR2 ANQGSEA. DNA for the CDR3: TGCAGCGTTGAAGGTCTAGCGGGAGGGATCGATGAGCAGTTCTTC. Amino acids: CSVEGLAGGIDEQFF.

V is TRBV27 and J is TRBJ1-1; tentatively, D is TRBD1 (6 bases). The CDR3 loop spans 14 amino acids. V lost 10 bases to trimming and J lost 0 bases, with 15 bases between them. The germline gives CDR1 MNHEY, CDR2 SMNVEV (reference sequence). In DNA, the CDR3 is TGTGCCATAACAGCATGGACAGTGAACACTGAAGCTTTCTTT. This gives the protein CAITAWTVNTEAFF.

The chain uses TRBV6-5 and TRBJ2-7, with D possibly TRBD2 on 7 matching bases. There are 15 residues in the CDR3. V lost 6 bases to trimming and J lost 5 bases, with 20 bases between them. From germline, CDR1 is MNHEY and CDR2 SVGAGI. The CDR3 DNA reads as TGTGCCAGCAGACCCCCGGGGGGCCTAAGCCACGAGCAGTACTTC. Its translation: CASRPPGGLSHEQYF.

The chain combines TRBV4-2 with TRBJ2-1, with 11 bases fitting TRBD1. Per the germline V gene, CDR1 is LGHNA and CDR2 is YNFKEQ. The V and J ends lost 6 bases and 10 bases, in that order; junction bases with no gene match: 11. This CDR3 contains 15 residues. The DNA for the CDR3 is TGTGCCAGCAGTTCCGTAGGACAGGGGGCAAGGGAGCAGTTCTTC. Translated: CASSSVGQGAREQFF.

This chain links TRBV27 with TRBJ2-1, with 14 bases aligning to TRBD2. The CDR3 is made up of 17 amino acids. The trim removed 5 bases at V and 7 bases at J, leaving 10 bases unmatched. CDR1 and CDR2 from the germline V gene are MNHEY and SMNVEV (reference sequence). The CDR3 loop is CASSPLGLAGGQNEQFF. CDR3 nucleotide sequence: TGTGCCAGCAGTCCACTAGGACTAGCGGGAGGTCAGAATGAGCAGTTCTTC.

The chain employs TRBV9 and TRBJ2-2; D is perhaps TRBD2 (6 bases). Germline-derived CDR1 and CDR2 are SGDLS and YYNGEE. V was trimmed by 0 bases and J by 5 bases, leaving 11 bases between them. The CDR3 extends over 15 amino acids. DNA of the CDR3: TGTGCCAGCAGCGTAGACGGGAGCGGGACCGGGGAGCTGTTTTTT. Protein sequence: CASSVDGSGTGELFF.

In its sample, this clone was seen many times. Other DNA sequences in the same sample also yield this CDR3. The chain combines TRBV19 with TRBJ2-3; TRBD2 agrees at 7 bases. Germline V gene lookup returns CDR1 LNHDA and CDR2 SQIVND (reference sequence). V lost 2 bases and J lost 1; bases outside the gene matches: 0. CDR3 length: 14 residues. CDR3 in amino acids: CASSILAGTDTQYF. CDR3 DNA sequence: TGTGCCAGTAGTATACTAGCGGGCACAGATACGCAGTATTTT.

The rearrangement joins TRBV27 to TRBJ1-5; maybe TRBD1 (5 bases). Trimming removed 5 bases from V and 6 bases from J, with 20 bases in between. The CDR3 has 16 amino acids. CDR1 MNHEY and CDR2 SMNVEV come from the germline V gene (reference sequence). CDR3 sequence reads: CASSQGVRRVGQPQHF. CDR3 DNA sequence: TGTGCCAGCAGTCAAGGGGTGAGAAGGGTGGGTCAGCCCCAGCATTTT.

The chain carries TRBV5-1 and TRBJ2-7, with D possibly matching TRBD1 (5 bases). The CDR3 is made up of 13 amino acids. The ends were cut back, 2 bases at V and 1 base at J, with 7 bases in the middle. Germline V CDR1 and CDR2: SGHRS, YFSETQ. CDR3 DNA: TGCGCCAGCAGCTTCCCAGGGTCCTACGAGCAGTACTTC. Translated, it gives CASSFPGSYEQYF.

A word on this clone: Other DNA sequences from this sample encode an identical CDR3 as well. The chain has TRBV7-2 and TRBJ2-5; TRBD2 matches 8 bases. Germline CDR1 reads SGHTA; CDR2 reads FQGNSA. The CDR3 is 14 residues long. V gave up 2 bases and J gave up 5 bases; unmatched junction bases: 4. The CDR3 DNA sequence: TGTGCCAGCAGCTTATCGGGGGGGAGGGAGACCCAGTACTTC. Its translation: CASSLSGGRETQYF.

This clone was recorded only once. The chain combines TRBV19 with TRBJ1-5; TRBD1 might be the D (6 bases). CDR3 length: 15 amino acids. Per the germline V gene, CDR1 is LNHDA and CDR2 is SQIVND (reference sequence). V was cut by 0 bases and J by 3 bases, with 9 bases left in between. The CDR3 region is CASSIDPGVNQPQHF. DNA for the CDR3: TGTGCCAGTAGTATAGATCCAGGGGTCAATCAGCCCCAGCATTTT.

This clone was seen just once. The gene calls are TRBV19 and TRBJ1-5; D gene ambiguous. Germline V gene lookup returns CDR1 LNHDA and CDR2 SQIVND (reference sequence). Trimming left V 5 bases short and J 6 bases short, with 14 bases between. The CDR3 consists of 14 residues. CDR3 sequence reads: CASSSRRLGQPQHF. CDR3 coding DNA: TGTGCCAGTAGTTCCCGGAGGTTGGGTCAGCCCCAGCATTTT. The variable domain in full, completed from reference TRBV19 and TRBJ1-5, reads DGGITQSPKYLFRKEGQNVTLSCEQNLNHDAMYWYRQDPGQGLRLIYYSQIVNDFQKGDIAEGYSVSREKKESFPLTVTSAQKNPTAFYLCASSSRRLGQPQHFGDGTRLSIL.

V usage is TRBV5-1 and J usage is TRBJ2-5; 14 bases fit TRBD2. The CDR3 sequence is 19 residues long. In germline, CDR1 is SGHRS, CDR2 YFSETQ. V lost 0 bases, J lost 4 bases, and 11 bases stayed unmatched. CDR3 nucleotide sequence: TGCGCCAGCAGCTTGGGGACTAGCGGGAGGCCCTCTCGAGGAGAGACCCAGTACTTC. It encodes CASSLGTSGRPSRGETQYF.